The next 23 T cell receptor beta chains were all read from a single sample in a study of blood T cell repertoires in COVID-19. Assay used: immunoSEQ multiplex PCR; TCRdb lists only in-frame clones, some missing. The table records about 180,000 clones, approximately 85% of them present only once. The specimen sequenced was PBMCs or T cells enriched from blood (not recorded which). These receptors all come from a young woman who had recovered from COVID-19.

The V gene is TRBV5-4, the J gene TRBJ2-7; 8 bases match TRBD1. The V gene's germline CDR1 is SGHNT and CDR2 YYREEE (reference sequence). J gave up 1 base and V 3 bases, and 3 bases lay outside the gene matches. The CDR3 length is 14 residues. The chain's CDR3 is CASSSGTGSYEQYF. As DNA, the CDR3 is TGTGCCAGCAGCTCCGGGACAGGATCCTACGAGCAGTACTTC.

V and J are TRBV28 and TRBJ1-5; the match to TRBD1 covers 8 bases. The CDR3 runs 16 residues. Germline CDR1 and CDR2: MDHEN and SYDVKM. V gave up 2 bases and J gave up 6 bases; unmatched junction bases: 9. The DNA for the CDR3 is TGTGCCAGCAGTTTAGATCCCGGGACAGGACCTCAGCCCCAGCATTTT. Translated: CASSLDPGTGPQPQHF.

This clone was recorded only once. The gene calls are TRBV19 and TRBJ1-2, with 8 nucleotides matching TRBD1. J was trimmed by 4 bases and V by 4 bases; bases with no gene match: 5. Germline loops: CDR1 LNHDA, CDR2 SQIVND (reference sequence). This CDR3 comprises 14 residues. Here the CDR3 DNA reads TGTGCCAGTAGTACCAGTGACAGGGGCTATGGCTACACCTTC. Its translation: CASSTSDRGYGYTF.

This clone has more than one count but fewer than ten. Here the CDR3 DNA reads TGTGCCAGCAGTCCACCGGGGGACAGGGGCTATAGCAATCAGCCCCAGCATTTT. This translates into CASSPPGDRGYSNQPQHF. V usage is TRBV28 and J usage is TRBJ1-5; 10 positions match TRBD1. CDR1 is MDHEN and CDR2 is SYDVKM in the germline V gene. V lost 5 bases to trimming and J lost 0 bases; unmatched junction nucleotides: 10. This CDR3 comprises 18 residues.

This chain connects TRBV19 to TRBJ1-1; no reliable D call. Germline V gene data show CDR1 as LNHDA and CDR2 as SQIVND (reference sequence). Trimming stripped 8 bases from V and 4 bases from J, with 14 bases between. This CDR3 has 13 amino acids. CDR3 sequence: CASAFGGPTEAFF. CDR3 DNA sequence: TGTGCCAGTGCGTTCGGAGGCCCCACTGAAGCTTTCTTT.

The chain uses TRBV10-3 and TRBJ2-1, with TRBD2 as a possible D gene (6 bases). Germline V gene lookup returns CDR1 ENHRY and CDR2 SYGVKD. This CDR3 has 14 residues. Trimming shortened V by 3 bases and J by 3 bases, and 9 bases separated the two germline ends. CDR3 nucleotides: TGTGCCATCAGTGATGGGGGGAGCTACAATGAGCAGTTCTTC. It is translated as CAISDGGSYNEQFF.

J is TRBJ1-5 and V is TRBV9, with D uncertain. CDR1 is SGDLS, CDR2 YYNGEE, per germline. This CDR3 has 14 residues. Trimming took off 1 base at V and 5 bases at J, with 10 bases between the two ends. The DNA for the CDR3 is TGTGCCAGCAGCGTAATCGAAGGAGATCAGCCCCAGCATTTT. Amino acid sequence: CASSVIEGDQPQHF. The full variable domain, completed using reference TRBV9 and TRBJ1-5, is DSGVTQTPKHLITATGQRVTLRCSPRSGDLSVYWYQQSLDQGLQFLIQYYNGEERAKGNILERFSAQQFPDLHSELNLSSLELGDSALYFCASSVIEGDQPQHFGDGTRLSIL.

The chain joins TRBV25-1 to TRBJ2-7; no firm D call. V lost 4 bases and J 4 bases, leaving 8 bases between the germline ends. The CDR3 runs 12 residues. Germline CDR1 MGHDK, CDR2 SYGVNS. CDR3 sequence: CASSGSGYEQYF. The CDR3 DNA follows: TGTGCCAGCAGTGGCTCAGGTTACGAGCAGTACTTC.

V and J are TRBV18 and TRBJ1-2; possibly TRBD1 for D (5 bases). Trimming shortened V by 3 bases and J by 8 bases, and 13 bases separated the two germline ends. CDR1 and CDR2 from the germline V gene are KGHSH and LQKENI. This CDR3 region has 13 residues. This CDR3 is CASSPEGTGGYTF. For the CDR3, the DNA is TGTGCCAGCTCACCGGAGGGTACAGGAGGCTACACCTTC.

The rearrangement uses TRBV7-2 and TRBJ1-5; D is unresolved. Germline values: CDR1 SGHTA, CDR2 FQGNSA. The CDR3 runs to 17 residues. V was cut by 5 bases and J by 3 bases, with 20 bases left in between. In nucleotides, the CDR3 is TGTGCCAGCAGCCTTCCTGGGAGGGATGTCTCCAATCAGCCCCAGCATTTT. The encoded protein is CASSLPGRDVSNQPQHF.

V is TRBV9 and J is TRBJ2-5; D is unclear. CDR1 SGDLS and CDR2 YYNGEE come from the germline V gene. The V end lost 0 bases, the J end lost 1 base, and 7 bases lay between the germline ends. CDR3 length: 14 amino acids. Here the CDR3 DNA reads TGTGCCAGCAGCGTAGGGGCAGTCCAAGAGACCCAGTACTTC. As protein: CASSVGAVQETQYF. Supplemented by reference TRBV9 and TRBJ2-5, the full variable domain reads DSGVTQTPKHLITATGQRVTLRCSPRSGDLSVYWYQQSLDQGLQFLIQYYNGEERAKGNILERFSAQQFPDLHSELNLSSLELGDSALYFCASSVGAVQETQYFGPGTRLLVL.

This rearrangement joins TRBV5-1 to TRBJ2-3, with 11 bases fitting TRBD2. The CDR3 consists of 19 residues. The junction had 11 bases not matched to a gene; V was cut back by 0 bases and J by 2 bases. CDR1 is SGHRS, CDR2 YFSETQ, per germline. The CDR3 loop is CASSLGPSGGPDFTDTQYF. The CDR3 region has the DNA TGCGCCAGCAGCTTGGGGCCTAGCGGGGGGCCGGATTTCACAGATACGCAGTATTTT.

This clone came up a few times. CDR3 coding DNA: TGCGCCAGCAGCCAAGATGGAATAGGAGGGTGGGAGACCCAGTACTTC. This encodes CASSQDGIGGWETQYF. The chain has TRBV4-1 and TRBJ2-5; possible D gene TRBD2, 6 bases. The germline V and J ends were trimmed by 0 bases and 5 bases, with 16 bases remaining between them. CDR3 length: 16 residues. Germline loops: CDR1 MGHRA, CDR2 YSYEKL.

The V gene is TRBV7-2, the J gene TRBJ1-1, with D maybe TRBD1 (5 bases). Germline values: CDR1 SGHTA, CDR2 FQGNSA. V lost 2 bases to trimming and J lost 5 bases, with 15 bases between them. The CDR3 spans 15 residues. CDR3 coding DNA: TGTGCCAGCAGCTTACAGGGTCCTCTTAGGACTGAAGCTTTCTTT. It translates to CASSLQGPLRTEAFF. The full variable domain, completed using reference TRBV7-2 and TRBJ1-1, is GAGVSQSPSNKVTEKGKDVELRCDPISGHTALYWYRQSLGQGLEFLIYFQGNSAPDKSGLPSDRFSAERTGGSVSTLTIQRTQQEDSAVYLCASSLQGPLRTEAFFGQGTRLTVV.

This rearrangement joins TRBV27 to TRBJ1-2; tentatively, D is TRBD1 (5 bases). The CDR3 totals 14 residues. Germline V CDR1 and CDR2: MNHEY, SMNVEV (reference sequence). The V and J ends lost 8 bases and 4 bases respectively, with 17 bases between them. This CDR3 is CASGPGNLVYGYTF. CDR3 nucleotide sequence: TGTGCCAGCGGCCCAGGGAACTTGGTCTATGGCTACACCTTC.

This chain links TRBV28 with TRBJ1-1; D is ambiguous. The V end lost 10 bases, the J end lost 0 bases, and 12 bases lay between the germline ends. Germline-derived CDR1 and CDR2 are MDHEN and SYDVKM. The CDR3 consists of 13 residues. The CDR3 DNA is TGTGCCACCAAAACCGGGGTGAACACTGAAGCTTTCTTT. Its protein product is CATKTGVNTEAFF.

V is TRBV6-6 and J is TRBJ2-7; 9 bases agree with TRBD1. Germline V gives CDR1 MNHNY, CDR2 SVGAGI (reference sequence). CDR3 size: 16 residues. J was trimmed by 3 bases and V by 2 bases; bases with no gene match: 8. CDR3 in DNA: TGTGCCAGCAGTTACCCTCAGGGGACAGGGTTCTACGAGCAGTACTTC. It encodes CASSYPQGTGFYEQYF.

With regard to this clone: The sample has other DNA sequences that encode this CDR3 too. This chain joins TRBV19 and TRBJ2-7, with D tentatively TRBD2 (5 bases). There are 11 residues in the CDR3. Germline CDR1 reads LNHDA; CDR2 reads SQIVND (reference sequence). V lost 6 bases and J lost 2, with 5 bases in between. The CDR3: CASRGAYEQYF. CDR3 in DNA: TGTGCCAGTAGGGGAGCCTACGAGCAGTACTTC.

The chain joins TRBV15 to TRBJ1-1; possibly TRBD1 for D (5 bases). The CDR3 is 14 residues long. The V gene lost 0 bases and the J gene lost 7 bases, with 12 bases spanning the gap. Germline assignment: CDR1 LNHNV and CDR2 YYDKDF (reference sequence). The CDR3 DNA is TGTGCCACCAGCAGAGATCCTTTCCAGGGTGAAGCTTTCTTT. This gives the protein CATSRDPFQGEAFF.

This chain uses TRBV20-1 with TRBJ2-7, with no clear D. Trimming shortened V by 2 bases and J by 2 bases, and 4 bases separated the two germline ends. Germline lookup yields CDR1 DFQATT and CDR2 SNEGSKA (reference sequence). The CDR3 runs 11 residues. CDR3 sequence: CSARLAYEQYF. The CDR3 DNA is TGCAGTGCTAGATTAGCCTACGAGCAGTACTTC.

The chain combines TRBV11-3 with TRBJ2-7, with a possible D match to TRBD1 (5 bases). The CDR3 consists of 14 residues. CDR1 and CDR2 from the germline V gene are SGHNT and YENEEA. Deletions cut 5 bases from V and 1 base from J, with 12 bases between. This CDR3 is CASSPGAESYEQYF. DNA for the CDR3: TGTGCCAGCAGCCCTGGGGCTGAATCCTACGAGCAGTACTTC. The full variable domain, with the rest looked up from reference TRBV11-3 and TRBJ2-7, is EAGVVQSPRYKIIEKKQPVAFWCNPISGHNTLYWYLQNLGQGPELLIRYENEEAVDDSQLPKDRFSAERLKGVDSTLKIQPAELGDSAVYLCASSPGAESYEQYFGPGTRLTVT.

This clone was counted a few times. The CDR3: CASSTPYAGGGPVNTEAFF. CDR3 coding DNA: TGTGCCAGCAGTACACCGTATGCGGGTGGTGGCCCGGTGAACACTGAAGCTTTCTTT. This chain uses TRBV28 with TRBJ1-1, with D uncertain. CDR3 length equals 19 residues. Trimming stripped 5 bases from V and 0 bases from J, with 25 bases between. CDR1 and CDR2 (germline): MDHEN, SYDVKM.

The chain combines TRBV29-1 with TRBJ1-2, with D perhaps TRBD1 (5 bases). CDR3 length: 15 residues. Germline-derived CDR1 and CDR2 are SQVTM and ANQGSEA. The V and J ends lost 3 bases and 0 bases respectively, with 14 bases between them. The CDR3 loop is CSVELGALANYGYTF. CDR3 in DNA: TGCAGCGTTGAGCTAGGGGCTCTAGCTAACTATGGCTACACCTTC.